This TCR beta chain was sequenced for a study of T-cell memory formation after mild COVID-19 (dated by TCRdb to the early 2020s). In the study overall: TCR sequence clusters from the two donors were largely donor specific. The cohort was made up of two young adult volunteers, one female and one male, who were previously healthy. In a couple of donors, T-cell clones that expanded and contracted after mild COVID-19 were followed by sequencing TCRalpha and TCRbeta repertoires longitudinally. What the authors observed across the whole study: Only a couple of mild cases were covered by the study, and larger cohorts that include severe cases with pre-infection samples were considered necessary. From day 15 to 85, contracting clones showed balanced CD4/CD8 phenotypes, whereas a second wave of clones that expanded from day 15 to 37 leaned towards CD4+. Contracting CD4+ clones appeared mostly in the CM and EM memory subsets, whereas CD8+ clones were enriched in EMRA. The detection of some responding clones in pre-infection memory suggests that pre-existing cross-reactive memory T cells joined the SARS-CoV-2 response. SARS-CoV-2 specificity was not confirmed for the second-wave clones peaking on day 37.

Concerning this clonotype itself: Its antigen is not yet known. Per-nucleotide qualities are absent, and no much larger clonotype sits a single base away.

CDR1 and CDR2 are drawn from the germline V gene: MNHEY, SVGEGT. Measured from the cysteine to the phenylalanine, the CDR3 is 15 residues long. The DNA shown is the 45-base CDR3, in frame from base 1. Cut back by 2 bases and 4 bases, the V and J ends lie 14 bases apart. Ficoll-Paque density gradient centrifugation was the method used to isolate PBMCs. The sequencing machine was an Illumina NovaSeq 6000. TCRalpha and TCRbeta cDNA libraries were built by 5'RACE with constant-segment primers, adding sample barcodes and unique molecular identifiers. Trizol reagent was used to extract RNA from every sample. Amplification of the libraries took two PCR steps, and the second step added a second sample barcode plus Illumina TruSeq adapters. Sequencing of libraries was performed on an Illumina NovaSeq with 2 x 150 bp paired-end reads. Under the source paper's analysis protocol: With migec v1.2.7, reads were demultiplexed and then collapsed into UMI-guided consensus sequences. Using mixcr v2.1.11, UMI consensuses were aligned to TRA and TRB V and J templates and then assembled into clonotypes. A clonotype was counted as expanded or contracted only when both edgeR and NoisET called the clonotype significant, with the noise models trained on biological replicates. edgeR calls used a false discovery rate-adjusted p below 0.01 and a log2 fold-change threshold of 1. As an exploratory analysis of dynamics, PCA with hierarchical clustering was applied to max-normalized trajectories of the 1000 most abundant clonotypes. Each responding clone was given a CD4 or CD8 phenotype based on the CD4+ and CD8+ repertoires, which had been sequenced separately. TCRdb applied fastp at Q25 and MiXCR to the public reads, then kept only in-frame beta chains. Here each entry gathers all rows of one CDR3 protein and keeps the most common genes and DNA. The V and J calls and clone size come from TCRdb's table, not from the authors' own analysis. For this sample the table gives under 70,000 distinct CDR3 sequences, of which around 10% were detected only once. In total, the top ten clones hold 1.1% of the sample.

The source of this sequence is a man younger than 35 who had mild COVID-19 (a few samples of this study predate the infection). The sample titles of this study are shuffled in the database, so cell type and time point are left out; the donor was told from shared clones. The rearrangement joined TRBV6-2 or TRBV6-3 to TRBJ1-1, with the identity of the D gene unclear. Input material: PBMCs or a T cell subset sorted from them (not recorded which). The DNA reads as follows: TGTGCCAGCAGTTACGGGCCTCGAGGAAGCACTGAAGCTTTCTTT. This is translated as CASSYGPRGSTEAFF.